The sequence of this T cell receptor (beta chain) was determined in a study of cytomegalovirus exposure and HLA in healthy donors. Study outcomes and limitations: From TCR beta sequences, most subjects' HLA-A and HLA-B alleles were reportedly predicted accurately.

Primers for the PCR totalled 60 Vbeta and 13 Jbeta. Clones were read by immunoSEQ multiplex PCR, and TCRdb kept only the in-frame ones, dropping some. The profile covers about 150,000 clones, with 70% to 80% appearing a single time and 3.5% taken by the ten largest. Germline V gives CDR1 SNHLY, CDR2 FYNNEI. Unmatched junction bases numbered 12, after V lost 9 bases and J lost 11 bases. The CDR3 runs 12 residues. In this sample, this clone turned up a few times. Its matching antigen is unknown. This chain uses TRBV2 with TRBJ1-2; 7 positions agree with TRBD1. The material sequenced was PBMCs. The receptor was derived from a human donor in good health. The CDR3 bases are TGTGCCAGTCACACCGGGACAGAGTTTTACACCTTC. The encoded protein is CASHTGTEFYTF.